The 25 T cell receptor beta chains below come from one sample, sequenced in a study of cytomegalovirus exposure and HLA in healthy donors. The PCR made use of 60 Vbeta and 13 Jbeta primers. The table came from immunoSEQ multiplex PCR; TCRdb's copy has only in-frame clones and leaves some out. The sample shows about 150,000 clones, about 81% of them seen only once. Sequencing used PBMCs. Source of these receptors: a man aged 25-40 years in good health and CMV-seronegative.

The chain recombines TRBV5-4 with TRBJ1-2; D is uncertain. The CDR3 contains 13 residues. Trimming took 2 bases from V and 4 from J, leaving 9 bases between them. Germline V gene data show CDR1 as SGHNT and CDR2 as YYREEE (reference sequence). CDR3: CASSLEGSYGYTF. CDR3 DNA: TGTGCCAGCAGCTTAGAGGGCTCCTATGGCTACACCTTC. The whole variable domain, remainder taken from reference TRBV5-4 and TRBJ1-2, is ETGVTQSPTHLIKTRGQQVTLRCSSQSGHNTVSWYQQALGQGPQFIFQYYREEENGRGNFPPRFSGLQFPNYSSELNVNALELDDSALYLCASSLEGSYGYTFGSGTRLTVV.

This clone was recorded a few times. The rearrangement uses TRBV10-3 and TRBJ2-2, with TRBD1 matching 7 bases. Germline V gene data show CDR1 as ENHRY and CDR2 as SYGVKD. The CDR3 spans 15 residues. J was trimmed by 1 base and V by 8 bases; bases with no gene match: 7. The DNA of the CDR3 is TGTGCCATCTCACGGGACAGAGGGAACACCGGGGAGCTGTTTTTT. It translates to CAISRDRGNTGELFF.

The chain couples TRBV13 to TRBJ2-2; 8 bases map to TRBD2. The V segment lost 7 bases and the J segment 3 bases; nucleotides outside the gene matches: 10. This CDR3 has 16 residues. The germline V gene encodes CDR1 PRHDT and CDR2 FYEKMQ (reference sequence). Written as DNA, the CDR3 is TGTGCCAGCACGCCGGGGGGGATCGGGGACACCGGGGAGCTGTTTTTT. Amino acids: CASTPGGIGDTGELFF.

This chain connects TRBV5-6 to TRBJ2-2, with a possible D match to TRBD2 (5 bases). Germline V gene lookup returns CDR1 SGHDT and CDR2 YYEEEE. V lost 1 base, J lost 7 bases, and 23 bases lay in between. There are 18 residues in the CDR3. This chain's CDR3 is CASSLFGVSSREGGELFF. For the CDR3, the DNA is TGTGCCAGCAGCTTGTTCGGGGTGTCTAGCCGAGAGGGCGGGGAGCTGTTTTTT.

This rearrangement joins TRBV5-4 to TRBJ1-2, with 8 bases fitting TRBD1. The trim removed 4 bases at V and 4 bases at J, leaving 9 bases unmatched. The V gene's germline CDR1 is SGHNT and CDR2 YYREEE (reference sequence). The CDR3 has 15 amino acids. CDR3 bases: TGTGCCAGCAGCCTGCAGACAGGGGCAAGCTATGGCTACACCTTC. It translates to CASSLQTGASYGYTF. Combining the CDR3 with reference TRBV5-4 and TRBJ1-2 gives the whole variable domain ETGVTQSPTHLIKTRGQQVTLRCSSQSGHNTVSWYQQALGQGPQFIFQYYREEENGRGNFPPRFSGLQFPNYSSELNVNALELDDSALYLCASSLQTGASYGYTFGSGTRLTVV.

V and J are TRBV4-2 and TRBJ2-7; D ambiguous. Germline V gene data show CDR1 as LGHNA and CDR2 as YNFKEQ. The CDR3 has 17 residues. V dropped 0 bases and J dropped 2 bases, with 17 bases sitting between them. CDR3 loop: CASSQDWSQEFPYEQYF. CDR3 DNA sequence: TGTGCCAGCAGCCAAGATTGGAGTCAAGAATTTCCCTACGAGCAGTACTTC.

The J gene is TRBJ2-3, the V gene TRBV7-2; 7 nucleotides line up with TRBD1. The germline gives CDR1 SGHTA, CDR2 FQGNSA. The V gene end was trimmed by 2 bases and the J gene end by 3 bases; junction bases not matched to a gene: 5. This CDR3 is 15 amino acids long. The CDR3 coding sequence is TGTGCCAGCAGCTTAAGAGGGGGCGCGACAGATACGCAGTATTTT. Residues: CASSLRGGATDTQYF.

This sequence joins TRBV10-3 and TRBJ1-3; D gene ambiguous. The CDR3 sequence is 18 residues long. Germline CDR1 and CDR2: ENHRY and SYGVKD. Trimming took off 6 bases at V and 0 bases at J, with 21 bases between the two ends. DNA of the CDR3: TGTGCCATCAGGACATTGGCTGTGACCCCCAGCTCTGGAAACACCATATATTTT. Translating gives CAIRTLAVTPSSGNTIYF.

This clone has just one count. V gene TRBV18 combines with J gene TRBJ2-5; no clear D gene. Germline CDR1 KGHSH, CDR2 LQKENI. The CDR3 has 15 amino acids. Trimming took 4 bases from V and 2 from J, leaving 14 bases between them. In DNA, the CDR3 is TGTGCCAGCTCACGAAATGCGGCCCTGCAAGAGACCCAGTACTTC. Its protein product is CASSRNAALQETQYF.

The genes are TRBV7-9 and TRBJ1-2, with 9 nucleotides matching TRBD1. The CDR3 length is 15 residues. The V gene end was trimmed by 5 bases and the J gene end by 8 bases; junction bases not matched to a gene: 12. Germline V gives CDR1 SEHNR, CDR2 FQNEAQ (reference sequence). CDR3 amino acids: CASSLNLGQGGGYTF. As DNA, the CDR3 is TGTGCCAGCAGCCTGAACCTGGGACAGGGCGGAGGCTACACCTTC.

This clone turned up a few times. The chain couples TRBV5-4 to TRBJ2-2; TRBD2 might be the D (6 bases). V lost 3 bases, J lost 0 bases, and 15 bases lay in between. Looked up from germline, CDR1 is SGHNT and CDR2 is YYREEE (reference sequence). The CDR3 is 17 residues long. The CDR3 DNA sequence: TGTGCCAGCAGCTGGGGGGTAGGGGCCCCGAACACCGGGGAGCTGTTTTTT. This translates into CASSWGVGAPNTGELFF.

The chain uses TRBV28 and TRBJ2-5, with 8 positions matching TRBD1. Germline CDR1 reads MDHEN; CDR2 reads SYDVKM. V trimming: 2 bases; J trimming: 5 bases; junction bases outside the gene matches: 7. The CDR3 is 15 amino acids. The CDR3 nucleotides are TGTGCCAGCAGTTTACTACAGGGGGATCGCGAGACCCAGTACTTC. It specifies CASSLLQGDRETQYF.

J is TRBJ2-1 and V is TRBV25-1, with TRBD2 matching over 12 bases. From germline, CDR1 is MGHDK and CDR2 SYGVNS. The CDR3 has 13 residues. V lost 5 bases and J lost 7; bases outside the gene matches: 0. The CDR3 loop reads CASSLAGGNEQFF. CDR3 nucleotides: TGTGCCAGCAGTCTAGCGGGAGGGAATGAGCAGTTCTTC.

The chain joins TRBV30 to TRBJ1-1; 7 bases align to TRBD1. The CDR3 extends over 13 amino acids. Germline V gene sequence: CDR1 GTSNPN, CDR2 SVGIG (reference sequence). The V and J ends lost 0 bases and 8 bases, in that order; junction bases with no gene match: 6. The CDR3 sequence: CAWSVLVTGEAFF. CDR3 in DNA: TGTGCCTGGAGTGTACTGGTGACAGGGGAAGCTTTCTTT.

This chain links TRBV7-6 with TRBJ2-2; perhaps TRBD2 as D (6 bases). There are 12 residues in the CDR3. Germline V CDR1 and CDR2: SGHVS, FNYEAQ. V was trimmed by 5 bases and J by 8 bases, leaving 9 bases between them. For the CDR3, the DNA is TGTGCCAGCAGCCCCGGAGGGGGGGAGCTGTTTTTT. This translates into CASSPGGGELFF.

V gene TRBV2 combines with J gene TRBJ2-7; D is perhaps TRBD2 (5 bases). This CDR3 has 14 amino acids. Germline V gene lookup returns CDR1 SNHLY and CDR2 FYNNEI. V shed 7 bases and J shed 6 bases, with 19 bases lying between them. This CDR3 reads CASTVETGILEQYF. The CDR3 nucleotides are TGTGCCAGCACGGTGGAGACGGGGATACTCGAGCAGTACTTC.

V usage is TRBV19 and J usage is TRBJ1-2; 7 nucleotides line up with TRBD1. Per germline, CDR1 LNHDA and CDR2 SQIVND (reference sequence). Trimming at V came to 2 bases and at J to 2 bases, leaving 8 bases not matched to a gene. This CDR3 has 16 amino acids. In DNA, the CDR3 is TGTGCCAGTAGTATACGACAGGGAGACCTGAACTATGGCTACACCTTC. Amino acids: CASSIRQGDLNYGYTF.

V and J are TRBV7-6 and TRBJ2-7, with TRBD1 matching over 7 bases. J lost 2 bases, V lost 8 bases, and 3 bases had no gene match. Germline V gene sequence: CDR1 SGHVS, CDR2 FNYEAQ. The CDR3 is made up of 12 amino acids. The CDR3 DNA reads TGTGCCAGCGAGGGACAGACCTACGAGCAGTACTTC. Protein product: CASEGQTYEQYF.

The CDR3 DNA follows: TGTGCCAGCAGCGTATTGGGGGAGGACAGGGTCAATGGCTACACCTTC. Amino acids: CASSVLGEDRVNGYTF. The chain links TRBV9 to TRBJ1-2, with 8 bases matching TRBD1. This CDR3 is built from 16 residues. Germline V gene data show CDR1 as SGDLS and CDR2 as YYNGEE. V was pared by 1 base and J by 6 bases, with 11 bases of the junction left unmatched.

This chain connects TRBV6-5 to TRBJ2-1; 13 bases are shared with TRBD2. The J segment lost 7 bases and the V segment lost 4 bases, leaving 7 bases of the junction unmatched. The CDR3 has 16 amino acids. Germline loops: CDR1 MNHEY, CDR2 SVGAGI. The CDR3, as DNA: TGTGCCAGCAGTTCGGGGACTAGCGGGATCGGTAATGAGCAGTTCTTC. Encoded protein: CASSSGTSGIGNEQFF.

This sequence joins TRBV5-5 and TRBJ2-7; D unresolved. The V gene's germline CDR1 is SGHKS and CDR2 YYEKEE (reference sequence). Trimming took off 4 bases at V and 0 bases at J, with 8 bases between the two ends. The CDR3 extends over 13 amino acids. The CDR3 region is CASSDMGSYEQYF. DNA for the CDR3: TGTGCCAGCAGCGACATGGGCTCCTACGAGCAGTACTTC.

The J gene is TRBJ1-2, the V gene TRBV9, with TRBD1 matching over 10 bases. The CDR3 sequence is 16 residues long. Looked up from germline, CDR1 is SGDLS and CDR2 is YYNGEE. V dropped 3 bases and J dropped 2; count of bases not matched to a gene: 7. The CDR3, as DNA: TGTGCCAGCAGCGCAACGGGGACAGGGGCGAACTATGGCTACACCTTC. Its translation is CASSATGTGANYGYTF. Drawing the rest from reference TRBV9 and TRBJ1-2, the complete variable domain is DSGVTQTPKHLITATGQRVTLRCSPRSGDLSVYWYQQSLDQGLQFLIQYYNGEERAKGNILERFSAQQFPDLHSELNLSSLELGDSALYFCASSATGTGANYGYTFGSGTRLTVV.

V is TRBV5-6 and J is TRBJ1-4; perhaps TRBD1 as D (5 bases). The CDR3 length is 14 residues. From germline, CDR1 is SGHDT and CDR2 YYEEEE. V shed 3 bases and J shed 10 bases, with 16 bases lying between them. The CDR3 sequence is CASSWEPIGGKLFF. CDR3 nucleotides: TGTGCCAGCAGCTGGGAGCCGATCGGGGGAAAACTGTTTTTT. Using reference TRBV5-6 and TRBJ1-4 for the parts outside the CDR3, the full variable domain is DAGVTQSPTHLIKTRGQQVTLRCSPKSGHDTVSWYQQALGQGPQFIFQYYEEEERQRGNFPDRFSGHQFPNYSSELNVNALLLGDSALYLCASSWEPIGGKLFFGSGTQLSVL.

On this clone: One end of the junction varies from germline; a read error may be responsible. The chain is built from TRBV2 and TRBJ2-7; D is unresolved. Germline V gives CDR1 SNHLY, CDR2 FYNNEI. This CDR3 has 13 amino acids. The CDR3 DNA reads TGTGCCAGCAGGGAAGACGGGTCCTACGAGCAGTACTTC. The encoded protein is CASREDGSYEQYF.

V usage is TRBV7-2 and J usage is TRBJ2-7; 10 bases fit TRBD2. The ends lost 3 bases at V and 3 bases at J; junction bases unmatched: 8. Germline assignment: CDR1 SGHTA and CDR2 FQGNSA. This CDR3 spans 16 amino acids. CDR3 DNA: TGTGCCAGCAGCTTGGGGCCAGCGGGAGGGCTCTACGAGCAGTACTTC. Its translation: CASSLGPAGGLYEQYF.